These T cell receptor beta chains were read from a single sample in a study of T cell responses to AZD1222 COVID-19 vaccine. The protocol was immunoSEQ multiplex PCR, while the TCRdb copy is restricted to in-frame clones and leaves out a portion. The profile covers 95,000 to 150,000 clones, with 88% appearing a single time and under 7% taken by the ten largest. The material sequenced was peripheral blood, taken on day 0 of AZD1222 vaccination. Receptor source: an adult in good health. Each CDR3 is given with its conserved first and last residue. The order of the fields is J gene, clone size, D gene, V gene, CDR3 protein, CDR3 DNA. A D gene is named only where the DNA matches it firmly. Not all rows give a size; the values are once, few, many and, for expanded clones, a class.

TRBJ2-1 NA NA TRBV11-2 CASSLDSGTNNEQFF TGTGCCAGCAGCTTAGACTCCGGGACGAACAATGAGCAGTTCTTC
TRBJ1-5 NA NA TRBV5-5 CASSLSGVSNQPQHF TGTGCCAGCAGCTTGTCGGGGGTAAGCAATCAGCCCCAGCATTTT
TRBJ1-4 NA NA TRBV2 CASNGQSNEKLFF TGTGCCAGCAATGGGCAGTCTAATGAAAAACTGTTTTTT
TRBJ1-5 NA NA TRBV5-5 CASSLNGQNNQPQHF TGTGCCAGCAGCTTGAACGGGCAGAACAATCAGCCCCAGCATTTT
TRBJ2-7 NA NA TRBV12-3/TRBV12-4 CASSFLTVYEQYF TGTGCCAGCAGTTTTTTAACGGTGTACGAGCAGTACTTC
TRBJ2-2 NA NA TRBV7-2 CASSFGGRNTGELFF TGTGCCAGCAGCTTCGGGGGGCGCAACACCGGGGAGCTGTTTTTT
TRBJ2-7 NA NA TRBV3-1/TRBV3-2 CASSPSTYEQYF TGTGCCAGCAGCCCCAGCACCTACGAGCAGTACTTC
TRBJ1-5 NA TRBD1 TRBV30 CAWSVFRGVQPQHF TGTGCCTGGAGTGTATTCAGGGGGGTTCAGCCCCAGCATTTT
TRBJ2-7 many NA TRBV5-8 CASRLRGSEQGEQYF TGTGCCAGCAGGTTACGCGGCTCCGAGCAAGGGGAGCAGTACTTC
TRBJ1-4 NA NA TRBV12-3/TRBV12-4 CASSFLDDEKLFF TGTGCCAGCAGTTTTTTGGACGACGAAAAACTGTTTTTT
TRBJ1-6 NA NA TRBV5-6 CASSGLSSYNSPLHF TGTGCCAGCAGCGGGCTAAGCTCCTATAATTCACCCCTCCACTTT
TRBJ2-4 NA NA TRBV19 CASNPGLAKNIQYF TGTGCCAGTAATCCGGGACTAGCCAAAAACATTCAGTACTTC
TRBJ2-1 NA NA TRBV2 CASSVKVEQFF TGTGCCAGCAGTGTTAAGGTGGAGCAGTTCTTC
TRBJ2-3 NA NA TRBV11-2 CASSLATRTLTDTQYF TGTGCCAGCAGCCTAGCCACCCGGACGTTAACAGATACGCAGTATTTT
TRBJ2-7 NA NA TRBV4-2 CASSQVGAGIYEQYF TGTGCCAGCAGCCAAGTAGGGGCAGGGATCTACGAGCAGTACTTC
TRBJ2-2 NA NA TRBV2 CASSPNTGELFF TGTGCCAGCAGCCCGAACACCGGGGAGCTGTTTTTT
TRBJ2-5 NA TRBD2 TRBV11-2 CASSQDRGLAGGGETQYF TGTGCCAGCAGCCAGGACAGAGGACTAGCGGGAGGAGGAGAGACCCAGTACTTC
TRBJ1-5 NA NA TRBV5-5 CASSLGDISRGNQPQHF TGTGCCAGCAGCTTGGGGGACATCTCGAGGGGGAATCAGCCCCAGCATTTT
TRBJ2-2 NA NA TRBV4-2 CASSQDSGTGELFF TGTGCCAGCAGCCAAGATTCCGGCACCGGGGAGCTGTTTTTT
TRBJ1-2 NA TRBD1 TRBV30 CASLGGTDNGYTF TGTGCCTCTCTAGGGGGGACAGACAATGGCTACACCTTC
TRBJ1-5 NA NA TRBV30 CAWSEAPSTDQPQHF TGTGCCTGGAGTGAGGCACCGAGTACGGATCAGCCCCAGCATTTT
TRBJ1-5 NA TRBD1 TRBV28 CASSTAGTGGFQPQHF TGTGCCAGCAGTACCGCCGGGACAGGGGGTTTTCAGCCCCAGCATTTT
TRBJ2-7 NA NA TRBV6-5 CASSYMARTYEQYF TGTGCCAGCAGTTACATGGCCAGAACCTACGAGCAGTACTTC
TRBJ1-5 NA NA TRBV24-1 CATSDSWQPQHF TGTGCCACCAGTGATTCCTGGCAGCCCCAGCATTTT
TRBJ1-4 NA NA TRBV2 CASSEGQGNEKLFF TGTGCCAGCAGTGAAGGGCAGGGTAATGAAAAACTGTTTTTT
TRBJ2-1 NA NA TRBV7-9 CASSPGLFNNEQFF TGTGCCAGCAGCCCCGGGCTCTTCAACAATGAGCAGTTCTTC
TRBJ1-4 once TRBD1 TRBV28 CATLGTGEEKLFF TGTGCCACCCTCGGGACAGGAGAAGAAAAACTGTTTTTT
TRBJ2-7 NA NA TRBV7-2 CASSLVQAYEQYF TGTGCCAGCAGCTTAGTGCAGGCCTACGAGCAGTACTTC
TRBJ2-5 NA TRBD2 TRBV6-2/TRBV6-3 CASSPAGLAGGKETQYF TGTGCCAGCAGCCCCGCCGGACTAGCGGGAGGAAAGGAGACCCAGTACTTC
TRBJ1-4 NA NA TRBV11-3 CASSLVDSRPTNEKLFF TGTGCCAGCAGCTTGGTGGACAGTAGACCAACTAATGAAAAACTGTTTTTT
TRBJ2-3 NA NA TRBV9 CASSVVPYPVADTQYF TGTGCCAGCAGCGTAGTTCCTTACCCAGTAGCAGATACGCAGTATTTT
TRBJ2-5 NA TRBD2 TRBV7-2 CATPGGDGETQYF TGTGCCACCCCGGGGGGGGACGGAGAGACCCAGTACTTC
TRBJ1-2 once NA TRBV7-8 CASSPGGSGYTF TGTGCCAGCAGCCCGGGGGGATCTGGCTACACCTTC
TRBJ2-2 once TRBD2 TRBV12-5 CASGVPSGGLRGELFF TGTGCTAGTGGTGTTCCTAGCGGGGGGCTCCGCGGGGAGCTGTTTTTT
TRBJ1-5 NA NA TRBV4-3 CASSQDLVQPQHF TGCGCCAGCAGCCAAGATCTTGTTCAGCCCCAGCATTTT
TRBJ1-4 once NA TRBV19 CASSTLTGPNEKLFF TGTGCCAGTAGTACCCTGACAGGCCCTAATGAAAAACTGTTTTTT
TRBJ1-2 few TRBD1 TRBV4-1 CASSQTGGNSGYTF TGCGCCAGCAGCCAGACAGGGGGCAACTCTGGCTACACCTTC
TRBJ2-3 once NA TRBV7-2 CASSMFYGGADTQYF TGTGCCAGCAGCATGTTTTACGGGGGTGCAGATACGCAGTATTTT
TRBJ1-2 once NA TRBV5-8 CASSLGLDYGYTF TGTGCCAGCAGCTTAGGGTTGGACTATGGCTACACCTTC